Shown below are 28 T cell receptor beta chains from a single sample sequenced in a study of control samples from healthy donors and cancer patients. Here immunoSEQ multiplex PCR was the method, and the copy in TCRdb shows in-frame clones only, minus some. The data contain over 200,000 clones, around 79% of them singletons. The sequenced sample consisted of PBMCs. The receptors originated from a woman aged 55-69 years with lung cancer.

The chain joins TRBV18 to TRBJ2-5; the D gene is possibly TRBD1 (5 bases). CDR1 and CDR2 (germline): KGHSH, LQKENI. Trimming took off 4 bases at V and 2 bases at J, with 11 bases between the two ends. The CDR3 covers 14 residues. The CDR3 DNA is TGTGCCAGCTCACGGGGCATGGGGCAAGAGACCCAGTACTTC. Its translation: CASSRGMGQETQYF. Variable domain in full (rest from reference TRBV18 and TRBJ2-5): NAGVMQNPRHLVRRRGQEARLRCSPMKGHSHVYWYRQLPEEGLKFMVYLQKENIIDESGMPKERFSAEFPKEGPSILRIQQVVRGDSAAYFCASSRGMGQETQYFGPGTRLLVL.

The gene calls are TRBV4-1 and TRBJ2-7; 8 nucleotides align to TRBD2. Trimming cost V 4 bases and J 4 bases; bases outside gene matches: 12. CDR1 is MGHRA, CDR2 YSYEKL, per germline. This CDR3 has 16 amino acids. CDR3 sequence: CASSPYPAGDGYEQYF. The CDR3 DNA is TGCGCCAGCAGCCCTTACCCAGCGGGAGACGGGTACGAGCAGTACTTC.

The chain couples TRBV28 to TRBJ1-1; D is ambiguous. Between the trimmed V and J ends, which lost 3 bases and 5 bases, there was a span of 7 bases. Germline V CDR1 and CDR2: MDHEN, SYDVKM. There are 12 residues in the CDR3. CDR3 residues: CASSFVGTEAFF. The CDR3, as DNA: TGTGCCAGCAGTTTTGTGGGGACTGAAGCTTTCTTT.

CDR3 DNA sequence: TGTGCCAGCAGTTTATCGGGGGGGCGTTCTGGAAACACCATATATTTT. Its translation: CASSLSGGRSGNTIYF. The V and J genes are TRBV28 and TRBJ1-3; TRBD1 might be the D (6 bases). V was shortened by 1 base and J by 1 base, with 11 bases between the two germline ends. This CDR3 comprises 16 residues. The V gene's germline CDR1 is MDHEN and CDR2 SYDVKM.

The chain combines TRBV28 with TRBJ2-1; 15 nucleotides agree with TRBD2. J was trimmed by 9 bases and V by 6 bases; bases with no gene match: 6. CDR3 size: 15 residues. Germline CDR1 and CDR2: MDHEN and SYDVKM. The CDR3 loop is CASSPGTSGRTEQFF. The CDR3 region has the DNA TGTGCCAGCAGCCCGGGGACTAGCGGGAGGACTGAGCAGTTCTTC.

The genes are TRBV5-1 and TRBJ2-1, with 9 bases identical to TRBD2. Trimming cost V 0 bases and J 3 bases; bases outside gene matches: 19. The CDR3 loop spans 21 amino acids. Germline V gene sequence: CDR1 SGHRS, CDR2 YFSETQ. CDR3 region: CASSLAGGSGSGGRGYNEQFF. In DNA form, the CDR3 reads TGCGCCAGCAGCTTGGCCGGAGGTAGCGGGAGTGGAGGGAGGGGCTACAATGAGCAGTTCTTC. The complete variable domain, with remaining parts taken from reference TRBV5-1 and TRBJ2-1, reads KAGVTQTPRYLIKTRGQQVTLSCSPISGHRSVSWYQQTPGQGLQFLFEYFSETQRNKGNFPGRFSGRQFSNSRSEMNVSTLELGDSALYLCASSLAGGSGSGGRGYNEQFFGPGTRLTVL.

The chain employs TRBV29-1 and TRBJ1-2; TRBD1 agrees at 7 bases. The CDR3 runs to 13 residues. Trimming took 3 bases from V and 6 from J; bases not matched to a gene: 7. Germline V gives CDR1 SQVTM, CDR2 ANQGSEA. CDR3 amino acids: CSVDVTGYDGYTF. The DNA for the CDR3 is TGCAGCGTTGACGTGACAGGGTACGATGGCTACACCTTC.

V and J are TRBV5-8 and TRBJ1-1, with TRBD1 matching over 8 bases. Germline assignment: CDR1 SGHTS and CDR2 YDEGEE. After removal of 3 bases from V and 4 bases from J, the junction contained 8 bases not matched to a gene. The CDR3 covers 15 residues. The CDR3 DNA reads as TGTGCCAGCAGCTACTCAGGGGGCAAGGGCACTGAAGCTTTCTTT. Its protein is CASSYSGGKGTEAFF. Drawing the rest from reference TRBV5-8 and TRBJ1-1, the complete variable domain is EAGVTQSPTHLIKTRGQQATLRCSPISGHTSVYWYQQALGLGLQFLLWYDEGEERNRGNFPPRFSGRQFPNYSSELNVNALELEDSALYLCASSYSGGKGTEAFFGQGTRLTVV.

The V and J genes are TRBV19 and TRBJ1-2; maybe TRBD1 (6 bases). The CDR3 has 15 residues. Trimming pared 7 bases from V and 4 bases from J, leaving 19 bases between. The germline V gene has CDR1 LNHDA and CDR2 SQIVND (reference sequence). CDR3 loop: CASTHTSGQFYGYTF. The CDR3, as DNA: TGTGCCAGTACTCACACTTCCGGACAGTTCTATGGCTACACCTTC. Full variable domain (remainder filled in from reference TRBV19 and TRBJ1-2): DGGITQSPKYLFRKEGQNVTLSCEQNLNHDAMYWYRQDPGQGLRLIYYSQIVNDFQKGDIAEGYSVSREKKESFPLTVTSAQKNPTAFYLCASTHTSGQFYGYTFGSGTRLTVV.

J is TRBJ1-2 and V is TRBV2; no definite D call. The CDR3 covers 12 residues. Trimming removed 6 bases at V and 8 bases at J, with 13 bases between. Germline V gene lookup returns CDR1 SNHLY and CDR2 FYNNEI. The DNA for the CDR3 is TGTGCCAGCAGACGGGCCCGGGCGGGCTACACCTTC. It is translated as CASRRARAGYTF.

The chain employs TRBV7-2 and TRBJ1-2; D is unclear. CDR1 is SGHTA, CDR2 FQGNSA, per germline. The V and J ends lost 1 base and 4 bases respectively, with 10 bases between them. This CDR3 comprises 14 residues. The CDR3 bases are TGTGCCAGCAGCTTAGGGACGAATACCTATGGCTACACCTTC. Its protein is CASSLGTNTYGYTF.

The chain is built from TRBV5-5 and TRBJ1-1; no clear D gene. The germline V gene encodes CDR1 SGHKS and CDR2 YYEKEE (reference sequence). The length of the CDR3 is 13 residues. Deletions cut 6 bases from V and 1 base from J, with 10 bases between. DNA for the CDR3: TGTGCCAGCACCCGCGCACAGAACACTGAAGCTTTCTTT. Its protein product is CASTRAQNTEAFF.

In DNA, the CDR3 is TGTGCCAGCAGCTTAGCGCTCTCTAGCGGGGAGACCCAGTACTTC. Residues: CASSLALSSGETQYF. This rearrangement joins TRBV7-9 to TRBJ2-5; 8 nucleotides align to TRBD2. The CDR3 length is 15 residues. The germline CDR1 and CDR2 sequences are SEHNR and FQNEAQ (reference sequence). V lost 0 bases, J lost 5 bases, and 5 bases stayed unmatched.

This clone was counted only a few times. V gene TRBV13 combines with J gene TRBJ1-2; possible D gene TRBD1, 5 bases. Germline CDR1 and CDR2: PRHDT and FYEKMQ (reference sequence). V lost 1 base, J lost 4 bases, and 10 bases lay in between. The CDR3 is made up of 14 amino acids. CDR3 nucleotides: TGTGCCAGCAGCTTAGACAGGAGGTCCTATGGCTACACCTTC. Protein sequence: CASSLDRRSYGYTF. The entire variable domain, with the rest obtained from reference TRBV13 and TRBJ1-2, is as follows: AAGVIQSPRHLIKEKRETATLKCYPIPRHDTVYWYQQGPGQDPQFLISFYEKMQSDKGSIPDRFSAQQFSDYHSELNMSSLELGDSALYFCASSLDRRSYGYTFGSGTRLTVV.

This clone is a singleton in its sample. This chain connects TRBV10-3 to TRBJ2-3, with 11 bases fitting TRBD2. The CDR3 has 15 amino acids. The V and J ends lost 3 bases and 6 bases, in that order; junction bases with no gene match: 5. Germline CDR1 ENHRY, CDR2 SYGVKD. Written as DNA, the CDR3 is TGTGCCATCAGTGACTCTAGCGGGAGGATGGATACGCAGTATTTT. Protein: CAISDSSGRMDTQYF.

As to this clone: Additional DNA sequences in this sample encode the identical CDR3. This chain links TRBV5-1 with TRBJ1-1; D is ambiguous. This CDR3 comprises 14 residues. Germline V gives CDR1 SGHRS, CDR2 YFSETQ. Between the trimmed V and J ends, which lost 1 base and 2 bases, there was a span of 9 bases. DNA of the CDR3: TGCGCCAGCAGCTTGCGTCAGGCAAACACTGAAGCTTTCTTT. Encoded protein: CASSLRQANTEAFF.

CDR3 region: CASRTGRYEQYF. The CDR3 DNA reads as TGTGCCAGCAGGACCGGGCGCTACGAGCAGTACTTC. The chain is built from TRBV28 and TRBJ2-7; D remains ambiguous. This CDR3 is 12 amino acids long. Germline V gene lookup returns CDR1 MDHEN and CDR2 SYDVKM. The ends were cut back, 6 bases at V and 3 bases at J, with 9 bases in the middle.

The chain uses TRBV6-5 and TRBJ2-1; 8 bases are a match to TRBD1. Looked up from germline, CDR1 is MNHEY and CDR2 is SVGAGI. V trimming: 6 bases; J trimming: 4 bases; junction bases outside the gene matches: 2. The CDR3 spans 13 residues. The CDR3 DNA is TGTGCCAGCAGGGACAGGGTATACAATGAGCAGTTCTTC. This codes for CASRDRVYNEQFF.

The chain employs TRBV3-1 (or the pseudogene TRBV3-2) and TRBJ2-7; D not certain. V was trimmed by 4 bases and J by 0 bases, leaving 10 bases between them. Germline-derived CDR1 and CDR2 are LGHDT and YNNKEL (reference sequence). This CDR3 is built from 14 residues. CDR3 sequence reads: CASSRVWSSYEQYF. DNA of the CDR3: TGTGCCAGCAGCCGCGTATGGAGCTCCTACGAGCAGTACTTC.

Only one count was recorded for this clone. The CDR3 region is CASSITGFDTEAFF. CDR3 nucleotide sequence: TGCGCCAGCAGTATCACAGGGTTTGATACTGAAGCTTTCTTT. The chain recombines TRBV5-1 with TRBJ1-1, with a weak D call TRBD1 (6 bases). Germline V gene data show CDR1 as SGHRS and CDR2 as YFSETQ. This CDR3 spans 14 amino acids. V was cut by 5 bases and J by 5 bases, with 16 bases left in between.

The chain carries TRBV5-6 and TRBJ2-1; TRBD1 is a possible D gene (5 bases). The germline gives CDR1 SGHDT, CDR2 YYEEEE. The V end lost 5 bases, the J end lost 5 bases, and 8 bases lay between the germline ends. The length of the CDR3 is 12 residues. CDR3 residues: CASSKQDNEQFF. CDR3 in DNA: TGTGCCAGCAGTAAACAGGACAATGAGCAGTTCTTC.

The chain combines TRBV4-2 with TRBJ2-7, with D maybe TRBD2 (5 bases). CDR3 length: 15 amino acids. Germline V CDR1 and CDR2: LGHNA, YNFKEQ. Trimming shortened V by 1 base and J by 1 base, and 11 bases separated the two germline ends. CDR3 nucleotide sequence: TGTGCCAGCAGCCAAGGGCCTAGCCTATCCTACGAGCAGTACTTC. Its translation is CASSQGPSLSYEQYF.

The chain links TRBV2 to TRBJ1-2; no definite D call. CDR3 length: 11 residues. Trimming took off 4 bases at V and 7 bases at J, with 7 bases between the two ends. Germline V gene sequence: CDR1 SNHLY, CDR2 FYNNEI. The CDR3 loop is CASSVVPGYTF. The DNA of the CDR3 is TGTGCCAGCAGTGTAGTCCCTGGCTACACCTTC.

This clone was picked up one time. This chain joins TRBV7-6 and TRBJ2-2; perhaps TRBD1 as D (7 bases). This CDR3 is 16 amino acids long. Trimming removed 3 bases at V and 3 bases at J, with 14 bases between. Germline V gene sequence: CDR1 SGHVS, CDR2 FNYEAQ. The CDR3 sequence: CASSFRGDSYTGELFF. The CDR3 DNA follows: TGTGCCAGCAGCTTCAGGGGGGACTCCTACACCGGGGAGCTGTTTTTT.

There are a few counts of this clone. The chain carries TRBV28 and TRBJ2-5; 9 bases map to TRBD1. V gave up 5 bases and J gave up 5 bases; unmatched junction bases: 6. The V gene's germline CDR1 is MDHEN and CDR2 SYDVKM. The CDR3 has 14 amino acids. CDR3 region: CASSPWTGVETQYF. CDR3 DNA sequence: TGTGCCAGCAGTCCCTGGACAGGGGTTGAGACCCAGTACTTC.

The chain carries TRBV7-9 and TRBJ2-1; D is perhaps TRBD2 (5 bases). The CDR3 totals 13 residues. Trimming left V 1 base short and J 15 bases short, with 16 bases between. CDR1 is SEHNR and CDR2 is FQNEAQ in the germline V gene (reference sequence). The CDR3: CASSLEAAGSLFF. CDR3 coding DNA: TGTGCCAGCAGCTTAGAGGCGGCGGGTTCGCTGTTCTTC.

This chain joins TRBV6-5 and TRBJ1-1; 8 bases match TRBD1. The germline CDR1 and CDR2 sequences are MNHEY and SVGAGI. The CDR3 has 14 residues. The ends lost 4 bases at V and 3 bases at J; junction bases unmatched: 4. Here the CDR3 DNA reads TGTGCCAGCAGTTCAAACAGGGGGTACACTGAAGCTTTCTTT. It yields the protein CASSSNRGYTEAFF.

The sample holds a few counts of this clone. The V and J genes are TRBV2 and TRBJ1-1, with D possibly matching TRBD1 (5 bases). The CDR3 length is 14 residues. V lost 10 bases, J lost 0 bases, and 15 bases lay in between. Germline V CDR1 and CDR2: SNHLY, FYNNEI. The CDR3: CATRAGRMNTEAFF. CDR3 DNA sequence: TGTGCCACACGAGCGGGACGGATGAACACTGAAGCTTTCTTT.